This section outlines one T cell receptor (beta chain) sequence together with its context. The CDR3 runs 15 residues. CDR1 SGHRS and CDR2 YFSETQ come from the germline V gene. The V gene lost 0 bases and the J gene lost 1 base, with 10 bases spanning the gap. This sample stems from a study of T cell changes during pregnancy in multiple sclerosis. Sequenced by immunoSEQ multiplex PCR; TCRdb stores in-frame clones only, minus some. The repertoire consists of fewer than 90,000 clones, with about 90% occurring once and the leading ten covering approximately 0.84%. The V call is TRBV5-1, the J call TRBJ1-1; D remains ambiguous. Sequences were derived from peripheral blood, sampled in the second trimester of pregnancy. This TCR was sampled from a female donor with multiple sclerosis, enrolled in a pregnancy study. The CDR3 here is CASSLEETENTEAFF. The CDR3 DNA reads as TGCGCCAGCAGCTTGGAGGAGACGGAGAACACTGAAGCTTTCTTT.